Below, 31 T cell receptor beta chains from the same sample are listed, as sequenced in a study of blood T cell repertoires in COVID-19. Clones were sequenced by immunoSEQ multiplex PCR, and TCRdb holds only the in-frame ones, with some missing. This sample has 150,000 to 200,000 clones, with 86% found just once. The sample taken for sequencing was peripheral blood. These TCRs come from a woman over 75 in a cohort sampled during active or convalescent COVID-19.

The genes are TRBV6-4 and TRBJ2-1; no reliable D call. CDR1 and CDR2 (germline): MRHNA, SNTAGT. V lost 5 bases, J lost 4 bases, and 9 bases lay in between. The length of the CDR3 is 13 residues. The CDR3 loop reads CASSSDTYNEQFF. Written as DNA, the CDR3 is TGTGCCAGCAGTTCCGACACTTACAATGAGCAGTTCTTC.

The V gene is TRBV6-6, the J gene TRBJ2-1, with TRBD2 matching over 9 bases. This CDR3 is 15 amino acids long. V lost 6 bases to trimming and J lost 3 bases; unmatched junction nucleotides: 6. The germline V gene has CDR1 MNHNY and CDR2 SVGAGI (reference sequence). CDR3: CASRLSGGIYNEQFF. CDR3 coding DNA: TGTGCCAGCAGACTTAGCGGGGGAATCTACAATGAGCAGTTCTTC.

The chain is built from TRBV30 and TRBJ2-1, with D possibly matching TRBD2 (6 bases). Germline assignment: CDR1 GTSNPN and CDR2 SVGIG (reference sequence). V was clipped by 3 bases and J by 7 bases, with 16 bases between them. This CDR3 comprises 14 residues. The CDR3 DNA is TGTGCCTGGAGGGGACTTGCGGTGAGGAATGAGCAGTTCTTC. This gives the protein CAWRGLAVRNEQFF.

The V gene is TRBV28, the J gene TRBJ1-2, with D perhaps TRBD1 (5 bases). The length of the CDR3 is 14 residues. V lost 6 bases and J 7 bases, leaving 18 bases between the germline ends. Germline V gives CDR1 MDHEN, CDR2 SYDVKM. The CDR3 loop reads CASRWDGRGFGYTF. CDR3 nucleotide sequence: TGTGCCAGCAGGTGGGATGGGCGGGGCTTTGGCTACACCTTC.

The CDR3 protein is CASGHYGTGEFLRTGELFF. The CDR3 DNA sequence: TGTGCCAGCGGCCATTACGGGACAGGGGAGTTCCTCCGTACCGGGGAGCTGTTTTTT. The chain uses TRBV7-9 and TRBJ2-2; TRBD1 matches 10 bases. The J segment lost 5 bases and the V segment lost 8 bases, leaving 20 bases of the junction unmatched. Per germline, CDR1 SEHNR and CDR2 FQNEAQ (reference sequence). The CDR3 totals 19 residues. Together with reference TRBV7-9 and TRBJ2-2, the CDR3 gives the full variable domain: DTGVSQNPRHKITKRGQNVTFRCDPISEHNRLYWYRQTLGQGPEFLTYFQNEAQLEKSRLLSDRFSAERPKGSFSTLEIQRTEQGDSAMYLCASGHYGTGEFLRTGELFFGEGSRLTVL.

The count of this clone is one. The chain couples TRBV20-1 to TRBJ2-1; D is uncertain. V shed 3 bases and J shed 0 bases, with 9 bases lying between them. The CDR3 spans 14 residues. CDR1 and CDR2 from the germline V gene are DFQATT and SNEGSKA (reference sequence). CDR3 amino acids: CSASLRSSYNEQFF. The CDR3, as DNA: TGCAGTGCTAGTTTGAGGAGCTCCTACAATGAGCAGTTCTTC.

This chain connects TRBV6-5 to TRBJ1-3; D is unresolved. Trimming left V 6 bases short and J 6 bases short, with 6 bases between. CDR3 size: 11 residues. Germline lookup yields CDR1 MNHEY and CDR2 SVGAGI. CDR3 bases: TGTGCCAGCAGCCAAAAAAACACCATATATTTT. As protein: CASSQKNTIYF.

The V call is TRBV19, the J call TRBJ1-5; 9 bases fit TRBD1. The germline CDR1 and CDR2 sequences are LNHDA and SQIVND (reference sequence). There are 15 residues in the CDR3. The V gene end was trimmed by 3 bases and the J gene end by 4 bases; junction bases not matched to a gene: 4. The CDR3, as DNA: TGTGCCAGTAGTATCCGCGGGACAGGGAATCAGCCCCAGCATTTT. It is translated as CASSIRGTGNQPQHF.

The chain carries TRBV7-2 and TRBJ2-3, with TRBD2 matching over 12 bases. This CDR3 spans 16 amino acids. Per the germline V gene, CDR1 is SGHTA and CDR2 is FQGNSA. After removal of 5 bases from V and 1 base from J, the junction contained 4 bases not matched to a gene. CDR3: CASSRTSGAGTDTQYF. CDR3 DNA sequence: TGTGCCAGCAGCAGGACTAGCGGGGCGGGCACAGATACGCAGTATTTT.

The V gene is TRBV4-1, the J gene TRBJ1-3; 8 nucleotides align to TRBD1. Trimming took 1 base from V and 5 from J; bases not matched to a gene: 7. Germline V lookup: CDR1 MGHRA, CDR2 YSYEKL. This CDR3 has 16 amino acids. The CDR3 DNA is TGCGCCAGCAGCCAAGTAGGCCAGGGGGCAAGAAACACCATATATTTT. Its translation is CASSQVGQGARNTIYF.

The chain joins TRBV9 to TRBJ1-6, with D perhaps matching TRBD1 (6 bases). CDR1 and CDR2 from the germline V gene are SGDLS and YYNGEE. This CDR3 region has 16 residues. Trimming pared 1 base from V and 4 bases from J, leaving 12 bases between. The CDR3 DNA is TGTGCCAGCAGCGTAATGGCAGGGGATTATAATTCACCCCTCCACTTT. Its translation is CASSVMAGDYNSPLHF.

The genes are TRBV2 and TRBJ1-4; D unresolved. The CDR3 is 15 residues long. Germline CDR1 is SNHLY and CDR2 is FYNNEI. The V end was cut by 2 bases, the J end by 0 bases, with 7 bases between. CDR3 protein: CASSEQSATNEKLFF. The CDR3 nucleotides read TGTGCCAGCAGTGAACAGTCTGCAACTAATGAAAAACTGTTTTTT.

The V call is TRBV7-8, the J call TRBJ2-3; 10 bases map to TRBD2. The CDR3 has 18 residues. The J segment lost 0 bases and the V segment lost 5 bases, leaving 11 bases of the junction unmatched. Germline V gene lookup returns CDR1 SGHVS and CDR2 FQNEAQ. As DNA, the CDR3 is TGTGCCAGCAGCCCCCCCAGGACTAGCGGCGGAAGCACAGATACGCAGTATTTT. Encoded protein: CASSPPRTSGGSTDTQYF. The full variable domain, its missing parts supplied by reference TRBV7-8 and TRBJ2-3, is GAGVSQSPRYKVAKRGQDVALRCDPISGHVSLFWYQQALGQGPEFLTYFQNEAQLDKSGLPSDRFFAERPEGSVSTLKIQRTQQEDSAVYLCASSPPRTSGGSTDTQYFGPGTRLTVL.

The V gene is TRBV3-1 (or the pseudogene TRBV3-2), the J gene TRBJ1-5, with D perhaps TRBD1 (6 bases). Germline V gene lookup returns CDR1 LGHDT and CDR2 YNNKEL (reference sequence). The CDR3 is made up of 14 amino acids. Trimming removed 0 bases from V and 6 bases from J, with 9 bases in between. CDR3 DNA sequence: TGTGCCAGCAGCCAAGAAACAGGGCCTCAGCCCCAGCATTTT. It specifies CASSQETGPQPQHF.

This chain joins TRBV11-2 and TRBJ2-1, with a weak D call TRBD1 (6 bases). Trimming took 6 bases from V and 4 from J, leaving 22 bases between them. Germline CDR1 reads SGHAT; CDR2 reads FQNNGV. The CDR3 spans 17 residues. CDR3 loop: CASSFMGADRGYNEQFF. The CDR3 region has the DNA TGTGCCAGCAGTTTTATGGGGGCGGACAGAGGTTACAATGAGCAGTTCTTC.

A word on this clone: An end of the junction does not agree with germline; a read error may underlie this. The chain couples TRBV7-7 to TRBJ2-7; D perhaps matches TRBD2 (6 bases). The germline CDR1 and CDR2 sequences are SSHAT and FNYEAQ (reference sequence). This CDR3 spans 14 amino acids. The CDR3 region has the DNA TGTGCTAGCAGCTTAAAGGGAGGTCTGTACGAGCAGTACTTC. This translates into CASSLKGGLYEQYF.

The V call is TRBV11-3, the J call TRBJ2-3; 8 positions match TRBD2. After removal of 4 bases from V and 2 bases from J, the junction contained 14 bases not matched to a gene. The CDR3 covers 18 residues. The germline V gene has CDR1 SGHNT and CDR2 YENEEA. CDR3 DNA sequence: TGTGCCAGCAGCTCCTTAAAGCGGGGGCCCCATCTCACAGATACGCAGTATTTT. Translating it yields CASSSLKRGPHLTDTQYF.

The V call is TRBV10-3, the J call TRBJ1-5; 7 bases align to TRBD1. CDR1 ENHRY and CDR2 SYGVKD come from the germline V gene. V shed 6 bases and J 7 bases; nucleotides not matched to a gene: 18. CDR3 length equals 17 residues. The CDR3 nucleotides are TGTGCCATCAGCCCCTCGAGAGACAGGGCCACTCTACAGCCCCAGCATTTT. Amino acids: CAISPSRDRATLQPQHF.

The chain is built from TRBV6-1 and TRBJ1-2, with D possibly being TRBD1 (5 bases). With 1 base removed from V and 6 bases from J, the gap between germline ends came to 9 bases. This CDR3 has 13 residues. Germline lookup yields CDR1 MNHNS and CDR2 SASEGT. The CDR3 DNA reads TGTGCCAGCAGTGAAGGTGGCAGGGATGGCTACACCTTC. The encoded protein is CASSEGGRDGYTF.

The chain employs TRBV5-4 and TRBJ2-6, with a possible D match to TRBD2 (6 bases). The CDR3 totals 17 residues. In germline, CDR1 is SGHNT, CDR2 YYREEE (reference sequence). Trimming pared 4 bases from V and 0 bases from J, leaving 14 bases between. The CDR3 sequence is CASSNVVDYSGANVLTF. The CDR3 bases are TGTGCCAGCAGCAATGTCGTGGACTACTCTGGGGCCAACGTCCTGACTTTC.

The chain links TRBV3-1 (or the pseudogene TRBV3-2) to TRBJ2-3; 9 positions match TRBD1. CDR3 size: 15 residues. CDR1 is LGHDT and CDR2 is YNNKEL in the germline V gene (reference sequence). V was clipped by 3 bases and J by 3 bases; unmatched bases: 4. CDR3 region: CASSHNRGLTDTQYF. The CDR3 region has the DNA TGTGCCAGCAGCCACAACAGGGGGCTGACAGATACGCAGTATTTT.

This clone showed up just once. The germline gene is not matched at one end of the junction; a read error may be the cause. V is TRBV30 and J is TRBJ2-3; maybe TRBD2 (5 bases). The CDR3 extends over 17 amino acids. Germline V CDR1 and CDR2: GTSNPN, SVGIG (reference sequence). CDR3 protein: CAWSLPRIGPSTDTQYF. The CDR3 DNA reads TGTGCCTGGAGTCTCCCAAGGATAGGACCTAGCACGGATACGCAGTATTTT. Full variable domain (rest looked up from reference TRBV30 and TRBJ2-3): SQTIHQWPATLVQPVGSPLSLECTVEGTSNPNLYWYRQAAGRGLQLLFYSVGIGQISSEVPQNLSASRPQDRQFILSSKKLLLSDSGFYLCAWSLPRIGPSTDTQYFGPGTRLTVL.

This clone was seen just once. CDR3 protein: CASTSRYRGLYTGELFF. CDR3 DNA: TGTGCCAGCACCTCCAGGTACAGGGGGCTTTACACCGGGGAGCTGTTTTTT. The chain couples TRBV27 to TRBJ2-2, with 9 bases aligning to TRBD1. The CDR3 is 17 amino acids. CDR1 and CDR2 (germline): MNHEY, SMNVEV (reference sequence). After removal of 7 bases from V and 3 bases from J, the junction contained 12 bases not matched to a gene.

The gene calls are TRBV5-1 and TRBJ1-2; the D is unclear. Germline-derived CDR1 and CDR2 are SGHRS and YFSETQ. The V end was cut by 0 bases, the J end by 4 bases, with 7 bases between. This CDR3 has 13 amino acids. In DNA form, the CDR3 reads TGCGCCAGCAGCTTGGGCGAGGGCTATGGCTACACCTTC. It yields the protein CASSLGEGYGYTF.

This clone was counted a single time. V gene TRBV7-8 combines with J gene TRBJ1-6; D is uncertain. There are 18 residues in the CDR3. CDR1 SGHVS and CDR2 FQNEAQ come from the germline V gene. V was pared by 4 bases and J by 8 bases, with 24 bases between. CDR3 region: CASSSRVISEGDYSPLHF. DNA for the CDR3: TGTGCCAGCAGCTCAAGGGTAATATCCGAGGGAGACTATTCACCCCTCCACTTT.

CDR3 nucleotide sequence: TGTGCCAGCAGCTTGGTTAGCGGGAGGACCTCTGGGGCCAACGTCCTGACTTTC. Translated: CASSLVSGRTSGANVLTF. This chain uses TRBV5-5 with TRBJ2-6; 10 nucleotides match TRBD2. Losses at the gene ends were 0 bases for V and 0 bases for J; bases not matched to a gene: 3. CDR3 size: 18 residues. Per the germline V gene, CDR1 is SGHKS and CDR2 is YYEKEE (reference sequence).

The rearrangement joins TRBV6-5 to TRBJ2-7; 10 nucleotides line up with TRBD1. V lost 6 bases to trimming and J lost 2 bases; unmatched junction nucleotides: 4. The CDR3 contains 14 residues. Germline V gives CDR1 MNHEY, CDR2 SVGAGI. The CDR3: CASRAGTGAYEQYV. DNA for the CDR3: TGTGCCAGCAGGGCCGGGACAGGGGCCTACGAGCAGTACGTC.

CDR3 sequence reads: CASRNTGDLYGYTF. The CDR3 bases are TGTGCCAGCAGGAATACAGGGGACCTCTATGGCTACACCTTC. This rearrangement joins TRBV2 to TRBJ1-2; 7 positions agree with TRBD1. The J segment lost 4 bases and the V segment lost 6 bases, leaving 8 bases of the junction unmatched. CDR3 size: 14 residues. Germline CDR1 is SNHLY and CDR2 is FYNNEI.

The chain combines TRBV19 with TRBJ1-5, with 8 positions matching TRBD1. Germline V lookup: CDR1 LNHDA, CDR2 SQIVND (reference sequence). V shed 2 bases and J 4 bases; nucleotides not matched to a gene: 7. The CDR3 totals 16 residues. The CDR3 DNA sequence: TGTGCCAGTAGTATATACGGACAGGGAGGGAATCAGCCCCAGCATTTT. Protein: CASSIYGQGGNQPQHF.

The V and J genes are TRBV19 and TRBJ2-1, with 8 bases matching TRBD2. Per germline, CDR1 LNHDA and CDR2 SQIVND (reference sequence). The CDR3 is made up of 18 amino acids. With 3 bases clipped from V and 3 bases from J, the junction kept 13 bases outside the gene matches. CDR3 DNA: TGTGCCAGTAGTATGAGACCGGGGCGCGGGAGGCTCTACAATGAGCAGTTCTTC. This encodes CASSMRPGRGRLYNEQFF.

The rearrangement links TRBV27 to TRBJ1-5; 7 nucleotides agree with TRBD1. There are 14 residues in the CDR3. The ends lost 8 bases at V and 3 bases at J; junction bases unmatched: 7. Germline CDR1 is MNHEY and CDR2 is SMNVEV (reference sequence). The CDR3 is CASEKGAPNQPQHF. The CDR3 nucleotides read TGTGCCAGCGAGAAGGGGGCCCCCAATCAGCCCCAGCATTTT.